This T cell receptor (beta chain) originates from a study of T-cell memory formation after mild COVID-19. TCRdb ran MiXCR on the 5' RACE reads and lists one entry per CDR3 protein. The data show 350,000 to 450,000 distinct CDR3 sequences, with over 13% seen just once and around 21% held by the top ten. This clonotype was seen more than once but under ten times. This CDR3 contains 16 residues. Between the trimmed V and J ends, which lost 1 base and 0 bases, there was a span of 10 bases. Germline V gene data show CDR1 as SGHVS and CDR2 as FQNEAQ. The chain employs TRBV7-8 and TRBJ2-1; D is unclear. This receptor was taken from a man between 18 and 29 years old who had mild COVID-19 (a few samples of this study predate the infection). Cell type and time point are not known. The sequencing sample was made of PBMCs or a T cell subset sorted from them (not recorded which). In DNA, the CDR3 is TGTGCCAGCAGCTTAGTGGGCAGCAGCTCCTACAATGAGCAGTTCTTC. It specifies CASSLVGSSSYNEQFF.